Listed here are 19 T cell receptor beta chains from one sample, sequenced in a study of T cell repertoires in cytomegalovirus infection. TCRdb ran MiXCR on the reads and lists one entry per CDR3 protein. The sample shows nearly 650,000 distinct CDR3 sequences, approximately 25% of them seen only once. Sequenced material: CD8+ T cells from PBMCs. The receptors here all came from a human donor in good health (CMV status not recorded). Some clones in this sample may be carry-over from other donors' samples.

This clonotype appeared many times. The chain has TRBV12-3 or TRBV12-4 and TRBJ2-7; D gene ambiguous. This CDR3 is 12 amino acids long. V was shortened by 7 bases and J by 0 bases, with 7 bases between the two germline ends. CDR3 sequence (DNA): TGTGCCAGCACCCTAGGCTCCTACGAGCAGTACTTC. This codes for CASTLGSYEQYF.

This clonotype was counted at least ten times. The genes are TRBV20-1 and TRBJ1-1; 7 bases match TRBD1. The CDR3 loop spans 12 amino acids. CDR1 and CDR2 from the germline V gene are DFQATT and SNEGSKA (reference sequence). Losses at the gene ends were 7 bases for V and 2 bases for J; bases not matched to a gene: 4. The CDR3 coding sequence is TGCAGTGTTAGGACAGGAAACACTGAAGCTTTCTTT. This codes for CSVRTGNTEAFF.

This clonotype was seen at least ten times. The V call is TRBV7-9, the J call TRBJ1-4; D unresolved. From germline, CDR1 is SEHNR and CDR2 FQNEAQ (reference sequence). The CDR3 runs to 14 residues. V was clipped by 6 bases and J by 0 bases, with 8 bases between them. CDR3 DNA sequence: TGTGCCAGCAGTTTTAGTGCAACTAATGAAAAACTGTTTTTT. This codes for CASSFSATNEKLFF.

CDR3 sequence reads: CASSLPIGETQYF. The CDR3 DNA reads TGTGCCAGCAGCCTACCTATAGGAGAGACCCAGTACTTC. This chain joins TRBV7-2 and TRBJ2-5, with D hard to call. The V end was cut by 5 bases, the J end by 4 bases, with 11 bases between. There are 13 residues in the CDR3. The germline CDR1 and CDR2 sequences are SGHTA and FQGNSA.

J is TRBJ2-3 and V is TRBV28; 10 bases agree with TRBD2. The V gene end was trimmed by 5 bases and the J gene end by 0 bases; junction bases not matched to a gene: 5. CDR1 and CDR2 (germline): MDHEN, SYDVKM. This CDR3 has 16 residues. The CDR3 here is CASSPAGGMSTDTQYF. CDR3 nucleotide sequence: TGTGCCAGCAGTCCAGCGGGGGGGATGAGCACAGATACGCAGTATTTT.

This clonotype has ten or more counts. This sequence joins TRBV4-2 and TRBJ2-5; TRBD2 matches at 12 bases. CDR3 size: 16 residues. Germline CDR1 and CDR2: LGHNA and YNFKEQ. V was clipped by 5 bases and J by 5 bases; unmatched bases: 9. The CDR3 region is CASSKGLAGSFETQYF. For the CDR3, the DNA is TGTGCCAGCAGCAAAGGACTAGCGGGGAGTTTTGAGACCCAGTACTTC.

A few counts support this clonotype. The chain couples TRBV27 to TRBJ2-7; TRBD2 matches at 9 bases. The CDR3 covers 16 residues. Trimming removed 2 bases from V and 2 bases from J; junction bases left unmatched: 7. Germline V gene data show CDR1 as MNHEY and CDR2 as SMNVEV (reference sequence). The chain's CDR3 is CASSLTTSGSPYEQYF. The CDR3 nucleotides are TGTGCCAGCAGTTTAACAACTAGCGGGTCTCCCTACGAGCAGTACTTC.

This clonotype was counted many times. The rearrangement uses TRBV7-9 and TRBJ2-7, with D perhaps TRBD1 (7 bases). CDR3 size: 16 residues. CDR1 is SEHNR and CDR2 is FQNEAQ in the germline V gene (reference sequence). V gave up 5 bases and J gave up 3 bases, with 20 bases separating them. In DNA form, the CDR3 reads TGTGCCAGCAGCCCGACACAGGGGCGGGATGTCTACGAGCAGTACTTC. It codes for CASSPTQGRDVYEQYF.

The chain combines TRBV20-1 with TRBJ2-5, with 7 bases identical to TRBD2. The germline gives CDR1 DFQATT, CDR2 SNEGSKA (reference sequence). V shed 1 base, J shed 2 bases, and the junction held 7 bases outside the gene matches. The length of the CDR3 is 15 residues. The CDR3 nucleotides read TGCAGTGCTAGAGTCCCCGCCGGGAGGCAAGAGACCCAGTACTTC. Amino acid sequence: CSARVPAGRQETQYF.

This clonotype was counted between two and nine times. V is TRBV7-2 and J is TRBJ2-3; D perhaps matches TRBD1 (5 bases). Trimming took 5 bases from V and 8 from J, leaving 11 bases between them. CDR1 is SGHTA, CDR2 FQGNSA, per germline. This CDR3 spans 12 amino acids. The CDR3 loop is CASSQGRVTQYF. Written as DNA, the CDR3 is TGTGCCAGCAGCCAGGGCAGAGTTACGCAGTATTTT.

In this sample, this clonotype turned up many times. The chain combines TRBV19 with TRBJ2-5; D is possibly TRBD2 (6 bases). V lost 5 bases and J lost 1, with 14 bases in between. Germline assignment: CDR1 LNHDA and CDR2 SQIVND (reference sequence). The CDR3 length is 15 residues. CDR3 residues: CASSGRTTTQETQYF. DNA for the CDR3: TGTGCCAGTAGTGGACGGACTACCACCCAAGAGACCCAGTACTTC.

This clonotype was picked up one time. CDR3 residues: CASSQVVPAGVGETQYF. CDR3 DNA: TGTGCCAGCAGCCAAGTGGTACCGGCGGGTGTCGGGGAGACCCAGTACTTC. The chain links TRBV4-2 to TRBJ2-5; D is perhaps TRBD2 (5 bases). The V gene's germline CDR1 is LGHNA and CDR2 YNFKEQ. The germline V and J ends were trimmed by 1 base and 5 bases, with 20 bases remaining between them. The CDR3 spans 17 residues.

J is TRBJ1-1 and V is TRBV2; D is possibly TRBD1 (6 bases). Trimming took off 8 bases at V and 0 bases at J, with 16 bases between the two ends. Germline V CDR1 and CDR2: SNHLY, FYNNEI. The CDR3 spans 15 residues. CDR3 coding DNA: TGTGCCAGCCAAAATTGGGGACAAATGAACACTGAAGCTTTCTTT. Its protein product is CASQNWGQMNTEAFF.

Many counts were recorded for this clonotype. This chain connects TRBV12-5 to TRBJ2-2; D is uncertain. CDR1 and CDR2 (germline): LGHNT, FRNRAP. This CDR3 is built from 12 residues. With 5 bases removed from V and 8 bases from J, the gap between germline ends came to 9 bases. The CDR3 DNA reads as TGTGCTAGTGGTCCCGACTCTGGGGAGCTGTTTTTT. Its translation: CASGPDSGELFF.

This clonotype was seen repeatedly, ten times or more. The rearrangement uses TRBV7-6 and TRBJ1-3; 8 positions agree with TRBD1. The CDR3 loop spans 16 amino acids. CDR1 and CDR2 from the germline V gene are SGHVS and FNYEAQ. Trimming took 5 bases from V and 3 from J; bases not matched to a gene: 9. The CDR3 coding sequence is TGTGCCAGCAGCGCTAGACAGGGGAGACTTGGAAACACCATATATTTT. Its translation is CASSARQGRLGNTIYF. Full variable domain (missing parts from reference TRBV7-6 and TRBJ1-3): GAGVSQSPRYKVTKRGQDVALRCDPISGHVSLYWYRQALGQGPEFLTYFNYEAQQDKSGLPNDRFSAERPEGSISTLTIQRTEQRDSAMYRCASSARQGRLGNTIYFGEGSWLTVV.

This clonotype was counted ten times or more. The chain links TRBV7-9 to TRBJ1-4, with D maybe TRBD1 (5 bases). The CDR3 totals 15 residues. The V gene lost 5 bases and the J gene lost 7 bases, with 17 bases spanning the gap. Germline V gene lookup returns CDR1 SEHNR and CDR2 FQNEAQ (reference sequence). CDR3 bases: TGTGCCAGCAGCCATCTTTCGGGGGGTGGTGAAAAACTGTTTTTT. Encoded protein: CASSHLSGGGEKLFF.

This clonotype has at least ten counts. V and J are TRBV12-3 or TRBV12-4 and TRBJ2-2; 9 bases map to TRBD2. J lost 0 bases, V lost 6 bases, and 8 bases had no gene match. The CDR3 has 17 residues. CDR3 amino acids: CASSHGTSKTNTGELFF. CDR3 nucleotides: TGTGCCAGCAGCCACGGGACTAGCAAAACGAACACCGGGGAGCTGTTTTTT.

V is TRBV20-1 and J is TRBJ2-3, with D possibly TRBD2 on 6 matching bases. This CDR3 region has 14 residues. CDR1 is DFQATT, CDR2 SNEGSKA, per germline (reference sequence). V was pared by 5 bases and J by 5 bases, with 17 bases between. The CDR3 region is CSAPKRVGEDTQYF. Here the CDR3 DNA reads TGCAGTGCTCCCAAGCGGGTTGGGGAAGATACGCAGTATTTT.

This clonotype has at least ten counts. The chain uses TRBV7-9 and TRBJ2-7; 7 bases map to TRBD1. Germline trimming cut 4 bases from V and 7 bases from J; bases unmatched to any gene: 4. This CDR3 comprises 12 residues. Germline V gives CDR1 SEHNR, CDR2 FQNEAQ (reference sequence). CDR3 in DNA: TGTGCCAGCAGCTCGACAGGGCTGGAGCAGTACGTC. It encodes CASSSTGLEQYV.